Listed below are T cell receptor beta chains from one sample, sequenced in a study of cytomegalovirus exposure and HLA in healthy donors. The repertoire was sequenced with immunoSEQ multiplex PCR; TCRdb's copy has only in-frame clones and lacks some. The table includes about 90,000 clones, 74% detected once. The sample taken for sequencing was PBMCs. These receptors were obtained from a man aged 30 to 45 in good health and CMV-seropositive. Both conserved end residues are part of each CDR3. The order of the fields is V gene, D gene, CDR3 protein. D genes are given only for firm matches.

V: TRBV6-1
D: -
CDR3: CALGTSLSSYNEQFF

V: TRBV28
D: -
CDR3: CASSPPPIDEQYF

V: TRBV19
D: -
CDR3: CASSIGEAGNTIYF

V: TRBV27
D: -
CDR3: CASSFEGNTEAFF

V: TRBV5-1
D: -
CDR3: CASSPQQPTDTEAFF

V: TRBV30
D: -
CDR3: CAWTQGTYEQYF

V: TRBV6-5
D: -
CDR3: CASSYRENQPQHF

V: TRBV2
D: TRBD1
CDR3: CAIHRQGYEQYF

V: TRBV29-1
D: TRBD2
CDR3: CSATGRAQYADTQYF

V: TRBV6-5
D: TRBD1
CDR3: CATSRTGGRTDGYTF

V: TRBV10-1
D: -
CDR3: CASRHDRNTGELFF

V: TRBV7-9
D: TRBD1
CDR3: CASSPRRTGITDTQYF

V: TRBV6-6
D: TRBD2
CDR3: CASRAQREGQETQYF

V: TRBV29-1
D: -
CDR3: CSVSRWDSGNTGELFF

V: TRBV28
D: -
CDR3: CASRPGFQNEKLFF

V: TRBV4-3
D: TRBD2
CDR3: CASSQDRAGGWEQYF

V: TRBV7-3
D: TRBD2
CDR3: CASSLTLGAGETQYF

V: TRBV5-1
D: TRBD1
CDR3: CASSFTGGIETQYF

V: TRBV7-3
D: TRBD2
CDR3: CASSLGGGPGNEQFF

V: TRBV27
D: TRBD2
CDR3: CASSLGGGGTQETQYF

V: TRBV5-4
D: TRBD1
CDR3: CASSFTGVGELFF

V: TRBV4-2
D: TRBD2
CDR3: CASSLLPRDYYNEQFF

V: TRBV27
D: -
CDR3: CASSSSGDTEAFF

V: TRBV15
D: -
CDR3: CATSRDRNPEAFF

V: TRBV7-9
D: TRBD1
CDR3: CASSRPRTGRTEAFF

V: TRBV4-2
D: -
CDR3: CASSQDQKRGNEQFF

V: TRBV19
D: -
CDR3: CASSVGGGETQYF

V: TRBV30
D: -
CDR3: CAWRQNTEAFF

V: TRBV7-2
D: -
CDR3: CASSIYRDNNQPQHF

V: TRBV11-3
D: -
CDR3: CASSFIVTDSYEQYF

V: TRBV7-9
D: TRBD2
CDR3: CASSLGTSGYRKDEQFF

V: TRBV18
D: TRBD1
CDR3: CASSPNTGDSNQPQHF

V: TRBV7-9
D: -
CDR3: CASSPTGKELFF

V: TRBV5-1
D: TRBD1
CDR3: CASSSGQGGEKLFF

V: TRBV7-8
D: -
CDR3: CASSPWAGQWSQPQNF

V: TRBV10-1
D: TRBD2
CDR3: CASSVLAREGQFF

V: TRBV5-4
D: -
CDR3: CASQAPNTGELFF

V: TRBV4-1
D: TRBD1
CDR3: CASSHSPRGQGLDEQYF

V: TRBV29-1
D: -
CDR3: CSVATPGNTEAFF

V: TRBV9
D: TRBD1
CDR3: CASSTTGGVEYGYTF

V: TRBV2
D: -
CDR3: CASSGAFRASNSYEQYF

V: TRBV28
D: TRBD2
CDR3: CASGTSGSPGDTQYF

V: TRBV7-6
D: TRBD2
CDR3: CASSPGLASVSEQYF

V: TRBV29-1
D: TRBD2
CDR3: CSVVSGNQETQYF

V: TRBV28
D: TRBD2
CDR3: CASSSFGLAGGSEQFF